The 8 T cell receptor beta chains listed next were all sequenced from one sample in a study of T-cell memory formation after mild COVID-19. MiXCR was run by TCRdb on the 5' RACE reads, yielding one entry per CDR3 protein. The sample shows 110,000 or so distinct CDR3 sequences, 18% of them seen only once. Source material: PBMCs or a T cell subset sorted from them (not recorded which). The receptors were gathered from a man between 18 and 35 years old who had mild COVID-19 (a few samples of this study predate the infection). Cell type and time point are not known.

This clonotype showed up just a few times. The chain uses TRBV4-2 and TRBJ2-4; D not resolved. V was clipped by 0 bases and J by 4 bases, with 10 bases between them. The CDR3 sequence is 15 residues long. Germline assignment: CDR1 LGHNA and CDR2 YNFKEQ. CDR3 protein: CASSQDLVGKNIQYF. CDR3 sequence (DNA): TGTGCCAGCAGCCAAGATCTCGTAGGAAAAAACATTCAGTACTTC.

V gene TRBV20-1 combines with J gene TRBJ2-2; D not resolved. The ends were cut back, 2 bases at V and 6 bases at J, with 13 bases in the middle. The CDR3 is 14 residues long. Germline lookup yields CDR1 DFQATT and CDR2 SNEGSKA (reference sequence). The CDR3 DNA reads TGCAGTGCTAGATCGGGCCGGATGGCCGGGGAGCTGTTTTTT. Translated: CSARSGRMAGELFF.

This clonotype showed up just a few times. This chain links TRBV12-3 or TRBV12-4 with TRBJ2-5; 8 bases match TRBD2. The CDR3 consists of 15 residues. J gave up 2 bases and V 5 bases, and 7 bases lay outside the gene matches. For the CDR3, the DNA is TGTGCCAGCAGTCTGATAGCGGGGCCGCAAGAGACCCAGTACTTC. As protein: CASSLIAGPQETQYF.

This clonotype has at least ten counts. The chain recombines TRBV12-3 or TRBV12-4 with TRBJ2-4, with D tentatively TRBD2 (6 bases). The V end lost 2 bases, the J end lost 4 bases, and 6 bases lay between the germline ends. This CDR3 is 13 amino acids long. The CDR3 reads CASSLRGKNIQYF. As DNA, the CDR3 is TGTGCCAGCAGTTTACGGGGGAAAAACATTCAGTACTTC.

There are a few counts of this clonotype. Mismatch with germline at one junction end may stem from a read error. The V gene is TRBV7-7, the J gene TRBJ2-1; 11 bases are a match to TRBD2. The V gene's germline CDR1 is SSHAT and CDR2 FNYEAQ (reference sequence). The CDR3 is made up of 15 amino acids. The CDR3, as DNA: TGTGCTAGCAGCACTGGGACTAGCGGACGCACTGAGCAGTTCTTC. Protein: CASSTGTSGRTEQFF.

V and J are TRBV18 and TRBJ2-7, with 8 positions matching TRBD1. The CDR3 spans 14 residues. The germline gives CDR1 KGHSH, CDR2 LQKENI. V shed 6 bases, J shed 3 bases, and the junction held 7 bases outside the gene matches. In DNA form, the CDR3 reads TGTGCCAGCTCGGGCGGACAGGGTTTCTACGAGCAGTACGTC. This sequence encodes CASSGGQGFYEQYV.

The sample holds many counts of this clonotype. The V call is TRBV5-1, the J call TRBJ2-6, with a possible D match to TRBD2 (5 bases). The V gene's germline CDR1 is SGHRS and CDR2 YFSETQ. V lost 3 bases and J lost 12, with 13 bases in between. The CDR3 spans 13 residues. CDR3 sequence reads: CASSSSFGSVLTF. The CDR3 DNA follows: TGCGCCAGCAGCTCGTCCTTTGGGAGCGTCCTGACTTTC.

The sample holds a few counts of this clonotype. The rearrangement joins TRBV7-2 to TRBJ2-5, with 13 positions matching TRBD2. Trimming took 0 bases from V and 1 from J; bases not matched to a gene: 5. Per germline, CDR1 SGHTA and CDR2 FQGNSA. The CDR3 is 18 amino acids. DNA for the CDR3: TGTGCCAGCAGCTTAGCGCTGGGACTAGCGGGGAGCCAAGAGACCCAGTACTTC. It yields the protein CASSLALGLAGSQETQYF.